This record concerns one T cell receptor (beta chain) sequence. Its cognate antigen is unknown. This sample stems from a study of shared clonotypes between healthy human individuals. Study details: The people who gave samples were a couple of women and a few men aged 18 to 49. Three CD4 naive, three CD4 memory, two CD8 naive and one CD8 memory plate were used per donor. Study-level points and caveats: Estimated richness was generally greater in naive than memory subsets.

The CDR3 consists of 16 residues. V dropped 1 base and J dropped 5 bases, with 17 bases sitting between them. Germline values: CDR1 LGHNA, CDR2 YSLEER. The method was immunoSEQ multiplex PCR; TCRdb's version includes in-frame clones alone and lacks a portion of them. The sample yields about 320,000 clones, more than 75% seen once. V and J are TRBV4-3 and TRBJ1-2; D call uncertain. The sequence was obtained from a man aged 18 to 29 in good health. Sequenced input: memory CD8+ T cells sorted from blood. As for subset: CD45RO+ cells pooled with CCR7-negative TemRA cells. The CDR3 is CASSQALAAVGYGYTF. CDR3 DNA sequence: TGCGCCAGCAGCCAAGCCCTAGCGGCAGTGGGATATGGCTACACCTTC.